One sample yielded the 21 T cell receptor beta chains listed below, sequenced in a study of glioma-infiltrating T cells. TCR alpha and beta CDR3 regions were amplified from RNA using iRepertoire nested multiplex PCR. TCRdb analysed the multiplex PCR reads with MiXCR anew, one entry per CDR3 protein. The sample carries about 94,000 distinct CDR3 sequences, about 23% recorded once. The sample was glioma tissue, nonneoplastic brain tissue, or PBMCs (not recorded which). The source is a human donor with low-grade glioma or glioblastoma, undergoing nonglioma brain surgery, or in good health (not recorded which).

V is TRBV12-3 or TRBV12-4 and J is TRBJ2-7; 11 nucleotides agree with TRBD2. V trimming: 3 bases; J trimming: 5 bases; junction bases outside the gene matches: 6. The CDR3 is 15 residues long. CDR3 sequence reads: CASSFPSGGIDEQYF. The CDR3 nucleotides are TGTGCCAGCAGTTTTCCTAGCGGGGGGATTGACGAGCAGTACTTC.

This clonotype came up once. The chain employs TRBV12-3 or TRBV12-4 and TRBJ2-5; 8 positions match TRBD2. With 7 bases clipped from V and 4 bases from J, the junction kept 11 bases outside the gene matches. This CDR3 region has 15 residues. The CDR3 DNA is TGTGCCAGCAACCTTAGCGGGAAGTTCCCAGAGACCCAGTACTTC. This translates into CASNLSGKFPETQYF.

The J gene is TRBJ2-1, the V gene TRBV11-3; D assignment may be TRBD1 or TRBD2 (5 bases each). The CDR3 loop spans 12 amino acids. The germline V and J ends were trimmed by 4 bases and 10 bases, with 11 bases remaining between them. Germline CDR1 reads SGHNT; CDR2 reads YENEEA. CDR3 DNA: TGTGCCAGCAGCTCTCGGGGCACCGAGCAGTTCTTC. This codes for CASSSRGTEQFF.

At least ten counts were recorded for this clonotype. This rearrangement joins TRBV12-3 or TRBV12-4 to TRBJ2-7; 8 positions agree with TRBD1. With V trimmed by 5 bases and J by 3 bases, 3 bases remained unmatched. This CDR3 contains 13 residues. The CDR3 coding sequence is TGTGCCAGCAGTGACGGACAGGGCTACGAGCAGTACTTC. Translating it yields CASSDGQGYEQYF.

This clonotype came up a few times. The chain uses TRBV7-7 and TRBJ2-1, with 11 bases fitting TRBD2. Germline assignment: CDR1 SSHAT and CDR2 FNYEAQ (reference sequence). The length of the CDR3 is 13 residues. With 8 bases clipped from V and 5 bases from J, the junction kept 2 bases outside the gene matches. The CDR3 sequence is CASGLAGNNEQFF. In nucleotides, the CDR3 is TGTGCCAGCGGACTAGCGGGCAACAATGAGCAGTTCTTC.

Remarks on this clonotype: Germline and junction disagree at one end, which may indicate a read error. V usage is TRBV20-1 and J usage is TRBJ1-2; TRBD1 matches 7 bases. Germline loops: CDR1 DFQATT, CDR2 SNEGSKA (reference sequence). The CDR3 contains 14 residues. CDR3 in amino acids: CSARGRQGLYGYTF. As DNA, the CDR3 is TGCAGTGCTAGAGGCCGACAGGGACTCTATGGTTACACCTTC.

CDR3 protein: CASSLGTSGDNEQFF. CDR3 coding DNA: TGTGCCAGCAGCCTTGGGACTAGCGGTGACAATGAGCAGTTCTTC. The V gene is TRBV2, the J gene TRBJ2-1; 11 bases line up with TRBD2. In germline, CDR1 is SNHLY, CDR2 FYNNEI. The CDR3 is made up of 15 amino acids. The V segment lost 6 bases and the J segment 5 bases; nucleotides outside the gene matches: 6.

Comment on this clonotype: It may be a read error: a sequence one base away is much more abundant. The gene calls are TRBV3-1 and TRBJ2-1, with 11 bases identical to TRBD2. This CDR3 contains 14 residues. Looked up from germline, CDR1 is LGHDT and CDR2 is YNNKEL (reference sequence). The CDR3 here is CASSFQTSGNEEFF. The CDR3 bases are TGTGCCAGCAGCTTTCAGACTAGCGGGAATGAGGAGTTCTTC.

Ten or more counts support this clonotype. The rearrangement links TRBV7-8 to TRBJ2-3, with 7 nucleotides matching TRBD1. The CDR3 has 16 amino acids. V shed 1 base, J shed 3 bases, and the junction held 7 bases outside the gene matches. Germline lookup yields CDR1 SGHVS and CDR2 FQNEAQ. DNA of the CDR3: TGTGCCAGCAGCTTAGAACAGGGGATTGGTACAGATACGCAGTATTTT. It is translated as CASSLEQGIGTDTQYF. The full variable domain, in which reference TRBV7-8 and TRBJ2-3 provide the parts outside the CDR3, is GAGVSQSPRYKVAKRGQDVALRCDPISGHVSLFWYQQALGQGPEFLTYFQNEAQLDKSGLPSDRFFAERPEGSVSTLKIQRTQQEDSAVYLCASSLEQGIGTDTQYFGPGTRLTVL.

There are many counts of this clonotype. This chain connects TRBV7-2 to TRBJ2-3, with 13 bases matching TRBD2. Germline values: CDR1 SGHTA, CDR2 FQGNSA. CDR3 length: 18 amino acids. V lost 0 bases to trimming and J lost 2 bases; unmatched junction nucleotides: 5. The CDR3 bases are TGTGCCAGCAGCTTAGCTTGGACTAGCGGGAGAGTCACAGATACGCAGTATTTT. Amino acids: CASSLAWTSGRVTDTQYF.

This clonotype was seen repeatedly, ten times or more. The chain recombines TRBV20-1 with TRBJ1-5; weak D call: TRBD1 (5 bases). Germline-derived CDR1 and CDR2 are DFQATT and SNEGSKA (reference sequence). Trimming took 5 bases from V and 2 from J, leaving 13 bases between them. This CDR3 is built from 14 residues. The CDR3 bases are TGCAGTGCTCTTCGGGACGGCCGCAATCAGCCCCAGCATTTT. This sequence encodes CSALRDGRNQPQHF.

The CDR3 sequence: CSAPTWGGSHYNEQYF. The CDR3 DNA is TGCAGTGCTCCAACGTGGGGCGGGAGTCACTACAACGAGCAGTACTTC. This chain uses TRBV20-1 with TRBJ2-7, with 7 bases identical to TRBD2. The V segment lost 5 bases and the J segment 5 bases; nucleotides outside the gene matches: 18. CDR1 is DFQATT and CDR2 is SNEGSKA in the germline V gene (reference sequence). The CDR3 consists of 16 residues.

This clonotype showed up many times. The chain combines TRBV6-1 with TRBJ1-5, with a possible D match to TRBD1 (5 bases). CDR3 length: 15 residues. V lost 1 base and J lost 2, with 9 bases in between. In germline, CDR1 is MNHNS, CDR2 SASEGT. This chain's CDR3 is CASSEEGSGNQPQHF. As DNA, the CDR3 is TGTGCCAGCAGTGAAGAGGGGTCGGGCAATCAGCCCCAGCATTTT.

This clonotype has a count of ten or more. This rearrangement joins TRBV3-1 to TRBJ1-2; 7 bases are a match to TRBD1. The germline V gene has CDR1 LGHDT and CDR2 YNNKEL (reference sequence). The CDR3 runs 14 residues. Trimming removed 4 bases from V and 2 bases from J; junction bases left unmatched: 4. CDR3 region: CASSLGGQNYGYTF. The CDR3 DNA reads as TGTGCCAGCAGCCTCGGGGGACAGAACTATGGCTACACCTTC.

This clonotype was seen at least ten times. The V and J genes are TRBV7-2 and TRBJ1-6; TRBD1 might be the D (5 bases). Looked up from germline, CDR1 is SGHTA and CDR2 is FQGNSA. The CDR3 is 16 residues long. Trimming took off 5 bases at V and 0 bases at J, with 11 bases between the two ends. The chain's CDR3 is CASSLDRSSYNSPLHF. In nucleotides, the CDR3 is TGTGCCAGCAGCCTAGACAGAAGCTCCTATAATTCACCCCTCCACTTT.

This clonotype was recorded at least ten times. This chain joins TRBV24-1 and TRBJ2-5; D is unresolved. Germline CDR1 KGHDR, CDR2 SFDVKD. CDR3 size: 15 residues. Deletions cut 3 bases from V and 5 bases from J, with 15 bases between. CDR3 region: CATSDPRRQPETQYF. The DNA of the CDR3 is TGTGCCACCAGTGATCCCCGTCGTCAACCGGAGACCCAGTACTTC.

The chain uses TRBV5-1 and TRBJ2-5, with a possible D match to TRBD1 (6 bases). The CDR3 runs to 13 residues. The V gene lost 4 bases and the J gene lost 3 bases, with 10 bases spanning the gap. The germline CDR1 and CDR2 sequences are SGHRS and YFSETQ. CDR3 sequence reads: CASSPYREETQYF. The CDR3 DNA reads TGCGCCAGCAGCCCATACAGGGAAGAGACCCAGTACTTC.

V is TRBV5-4 and J is TRBJ1-1; the D gene is possibly TRBD1 (6 bases). CDR1 is SGHNT and CDR2 is YYREEE in the germline V gene (reference sequence). CDR3 length: 15 amino acids. The V and J ends lost 2 bases and 5 bases respectively, with 16 bases between them. The CDR3 nucleotides read TGTGCCAGCAGCTTAGAGCCGGGACAAATGACTGAAGCTTTCTTT. Its translation: CASSLEPGQMTEAFF.

Concerning this clonotype: Given a much more abundant clone one base away, this may be a read error. The chain recombines TRBV12-3 or TRBV12-4 with TRBJ2-1; 7 nucleotides line up with TRBD2. Germline trimming cut 5 bases from V and 8 bases from J; bases unmatched to any gene: 6. The CDR3 loop spans 13 amino acids. In DNA, the CDR3 is TGTGCCAGCAGTCGGGAGGCATCCCATGAGCAGTTCTTC. Its protein product is CASSREASHEQFF.

This rearrangement joins TRBV19 to TRBJ2-3; the D gene could be TRBD1 or TRBD2 (6 bases each). The CDR3 runs 15 residues. Germline CDR1 LNHDA, CDR2 SQIVND (reference sequence). V was clipped by 9 bases and J by 2 bases, with 18 bases between them. The CDR3 DNA sequence: TGTGCCAGCACTTCGACGGGGGCCGTCACAGATACGCAGTATTTT. Amino acid sequence: CASTSTGAVTDTQYF.

The chain joins TRBV5-1 to TRBJ2-5, with D unclear. Germline V gene lookup returns CDR1 SGHRS and CDR2 YFSETQ. V was shortened by 0 bases and J by 2 bases, with 2 bases between the two germline ends. The length of the CDR3 is 12 residues. The CDR3 nucleotides are TGCGCCAGCAGCTTGGAACAAGAGACCCAGTACTTC. It codes for CASSLEQETQYF.